Reported below is one TCR beta chain. Its cognate antigen is unknown. This sample is drawn from a study of graft-versus-host responses after intestinal transplantation. V lost 5 bases, J lost 2 bases, and 12 bases lay in between. Germline CDR1 SGHAT, CDR2 FQNNGV. The CDR3 length is 14 residues. Overall study findings and caveats: Present in recipient marrow, GvH clones included some that appeared first in ileum or blood.

Data came from immunoSEQ multiplex PCR; TCRdb stores just in-frame clones and leaves some out. Of around 100,000 clones in the sample, roughly 91% were seen once. Sequenced here: unstimulated CD4+ T cells sorted from spleen or lymph node cells, sampled before transplant. The sequence was obtained from a human donor who was the organ donor for an intestinal transplant. The chain joins TRBV11-2 to TRBJ1-2; D gene ambiguous. The CDR3 sequence: CASSRHTSNYGYTF. CDR3 nucleotide sequence: TGTGCCAGCAGCCGCCACACGTCCAACTATGGCTACACCTTC.